The source of this TCR beta chain is a study of shared clonotypes between healthy human individuals. The CDR3 runs 17 residues. Germline V gene data show CDR1 as MDHEN and CDR2 as SYDVKM. The V and J ends lost 2 bases and 0 bases respectively, with 11 bases between them. Sequencing used immunoSEQ multiplex PCR; TCRdb keeps in-frame clones, though not all of them. The table shows about 1,500,000 clones, with 95% to 97% occurring only once. Material: naive CD4+ T cells sorted from blood. Noted subset: CD45RA+ positively selected. V gene TRBV28 combines with J gene TRBJ2-6; possibly TRBD1 for D (5 bases). The sequence was obtained from a man aged 25 to 40 in good health. CDR3 in amino acids: CASSLMGPNSGANVLTF. Here the CDR3 DNA reads TGTGCCAGCAGTTTAATGGGGCCCAACTCTGGGGCCAACGTCCTGACTTTC.